This TCR beta chain is from a study of cytomegalovirus exposure and HLA in healthy donors. Points from the study as a whole: HLA alleles showed associations with 15,000 to 20,000 TCR beta sequences in a later analysis, at a 0.05 false discovery rate. Clonal expansion, a later analysis showed, was greater in HLA-associated TCR beta chains than in equally common others. No immune exposure information besides CMV serostatus was available.

PCR primers comprised 60 Vbeta and 13 Jbeta primers. Only in-frame clones appear in the TCRdb table, and some are missing; sequencing was by immunoSEQ multiplex PCR. This sample has about 67,000 clones, with about 65% found just once. There are 15 residues in the CDR3. In germline, CDR1 is KGHSH, CDR2 LQKENI. Unmatched junction bases numbered 3, after V lost 3 bases and J lost 4 bases. This clone was recorded once. The antigen remains unidentified. The J gene is TRBJ1-3, the V gene TRBV18; TRBD1 matches 10 bases. The TCR originated in a woman under 40 in good health and CMV-seronegative. Input material: PBMCs. For the CDR3, the DNA is TGTGCCAGCTCACCCGACAGGGGGCCAGGAAACACCATATATTTT. It yields the protein CASSPDRGPGNTIYF.